The subject of this entry is one TCR beta chain. As yet, its antigen is unknown. This record comes from a study of CXCR3-negative and CXCR3-positive naive CD8 T cells. General observations from the study: The study found more hydrophobic TRB CDR3s in CXCR3-positive naive cells than in CXCR3-negative naive cells. Similar TRBV-TRBJ usage characterized naive CXCR3-negative and CXCR3-positive cells; memory cells differed.

CDR3 length: 15 residues. Via 5' RACE with UMI labels, TRB cDNA libraries were prepared. TCRdb re-called the 5' RACE reads and catalogs CDR3 proteins one per entry, DNA excluded. This sample lists around 80,000 distinct CDR3 sequences; its ten largest clones have about 0.62%. The chain joins TRBV12-3 or TRBV12-4 to TRBJ2-1. The sample taken for sequencing was naive CXCR3+ CD8+ T cells from blood. As to subset: CD45RO-CCR7+CD27+CD95- naive CD8+ T cells expressing CXCR3 (TNR3+). The TCR comes from a human donor in good health. Some clones in this sample may be carry-over from other donors' samples. CDR3 amino acids: CASTIHVKPDREQFF.